The rows below give T cell receptor beta chains drawn from one sample of a study of T cell repertoires in cytomegalovirus infection. TCRdb reprocessed the reads via MiXCR and lists one record per CDR3 protein. The table lists more than 350,000 distinct CDR3 sequences, roughly 30% of them singletons. Sequenced input: PBMCs. These receptors all come from a human donor in good health (CMV status not recorded). Some clones in this sample may be carry-over from other donors' samples. Both conserved end residues are trimmed from each CDR3. Only part of the rows carry a size: once, few, many, or a class if the clone is expanded.

abundance	v_gene	j_gene	CDR3aa
many	TRBV7-2	TRBJ1-1	ASRPSGRGMSNTEAF
-	TRBV4-2	TRBJ2-2	ASSQEGSFNTGELF
few	TRBV7-2	TRBJ1-5	ASSLVGPLSNQPQH
-	TRBV10-3	TRBJ1-2	AISAPGQGLRGYT
many	TRBV6-2/TRBV6-3	TRBJ2-6	ASSYSTAGANVLT
many	TRBV7-8	TRBJ1-2	ASSSYVGLGYGYT
-	TRBV20-1	TRBJ2-2	SASRLVVTGELF
few	TRBV12-3/TRBV12-4	TRBJ2-5	ASGTGTGLSETQY
many	TRBV6-1	TRBJ2-1	ASSNVPGHAEQF
few	TRBV19	TRBJ1-1	ASSSGGGLNTEAF
many	TRBV12-3/TRBV12-4	TRBJ1-2	ASSNYGYT
-	TRBV27	TRBJ2-1	ASQSGVSYNAQF
few	TRBV7-8	TRBJ2-2	ASSRRDIINTGELF
many	TRBV6-1	TRBJ2-6	ASSRYPPGQGSSGANVLT
-	TRBV20-1	TRBJ2-1	SARDRGPGQF